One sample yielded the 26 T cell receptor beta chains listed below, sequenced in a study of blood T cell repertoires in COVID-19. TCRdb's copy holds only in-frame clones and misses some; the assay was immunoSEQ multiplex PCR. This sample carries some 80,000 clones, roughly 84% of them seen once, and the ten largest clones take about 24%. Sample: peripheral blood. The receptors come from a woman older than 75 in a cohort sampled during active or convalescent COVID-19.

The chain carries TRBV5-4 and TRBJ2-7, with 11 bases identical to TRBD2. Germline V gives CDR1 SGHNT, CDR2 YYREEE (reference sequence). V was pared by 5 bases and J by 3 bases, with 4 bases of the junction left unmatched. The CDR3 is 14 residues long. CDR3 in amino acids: CASSLAGGGYEQYF. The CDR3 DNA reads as TGTGCCAGCAGTCTAGCGGGAGGAGGCTACGAGCAGTACTTC.

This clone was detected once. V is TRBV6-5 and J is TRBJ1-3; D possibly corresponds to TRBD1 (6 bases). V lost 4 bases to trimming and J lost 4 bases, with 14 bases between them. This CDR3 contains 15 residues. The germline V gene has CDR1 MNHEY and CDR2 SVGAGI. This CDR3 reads CASSSQGISGNTIYF. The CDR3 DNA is TGTGCCAGCAGTTCGCAGGGGATCTCAGGAAACACCATATATTTT.

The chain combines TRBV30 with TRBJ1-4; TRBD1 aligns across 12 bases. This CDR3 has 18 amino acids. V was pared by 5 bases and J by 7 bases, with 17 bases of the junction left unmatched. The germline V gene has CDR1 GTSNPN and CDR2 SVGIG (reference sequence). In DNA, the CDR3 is TGTGCCTGGGACGGGAAACCGGGGACAGGGGGCCAGGGTGAAAAACTGTTTTTT. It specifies CAWDGKPGTGGQGEKLFF.

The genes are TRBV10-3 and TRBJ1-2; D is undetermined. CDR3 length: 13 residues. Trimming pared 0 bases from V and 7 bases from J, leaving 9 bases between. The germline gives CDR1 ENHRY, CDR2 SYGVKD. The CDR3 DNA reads TGTGCCATCAGTGAGTCAGGCGGTGGTGGCTACACCTTC. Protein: CAISESGGGGYTF.

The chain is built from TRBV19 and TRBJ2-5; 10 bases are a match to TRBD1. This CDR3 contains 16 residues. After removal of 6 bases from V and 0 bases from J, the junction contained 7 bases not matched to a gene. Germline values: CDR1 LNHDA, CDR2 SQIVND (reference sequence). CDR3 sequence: CASSRDRGFYQETQYF. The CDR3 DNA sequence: TGTGCCAGTAGCCGGGACAGGGGATTTTACCAAGAGACCCAGTACTTC.

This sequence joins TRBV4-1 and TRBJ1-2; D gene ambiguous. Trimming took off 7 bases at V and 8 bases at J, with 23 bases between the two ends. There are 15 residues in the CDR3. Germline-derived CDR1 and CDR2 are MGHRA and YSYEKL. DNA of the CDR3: TGCGCCAGCAACTCTCCGGCCGGGGAAACTTCGGGCTACACCTTC. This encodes CASNSPAGETSGYTF.

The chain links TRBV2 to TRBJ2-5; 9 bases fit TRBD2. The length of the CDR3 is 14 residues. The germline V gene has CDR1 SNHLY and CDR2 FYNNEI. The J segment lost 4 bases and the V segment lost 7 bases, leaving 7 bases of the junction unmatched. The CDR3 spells CASTRQLAGETQYF. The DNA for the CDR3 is TGTGCCAGCACCCGCCAACTAGCGGGAGAGACCCAGTACTTC.

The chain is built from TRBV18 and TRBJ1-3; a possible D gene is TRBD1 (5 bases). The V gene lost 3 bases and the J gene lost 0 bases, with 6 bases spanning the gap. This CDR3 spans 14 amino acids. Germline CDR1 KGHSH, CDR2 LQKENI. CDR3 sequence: CASSPDNSGNTIYF. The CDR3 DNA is TGTGCCAGCTCACCGGACAACTCTGGAAACACCATATATTTT.

The CDR3 loop reads CASSVLSGRARNEQFF. The CDR3 DNA is TGTGCCAGCAGCGTACTTAGCGGGAGGGCCCGCAATGAGCAGTTCTTC. The chain links TRBV13 to TRBJ2-1; 11 nucleotides agree with TRBD2. This CDR3 spans 16 amino acids. CDR1 and CDR2 from the germline V gene are PRHDT and FYEKMQ (reference sequence). The junction had 9 bases not matched to a gene; V was cut back by 5 bases and J by 6 bases.

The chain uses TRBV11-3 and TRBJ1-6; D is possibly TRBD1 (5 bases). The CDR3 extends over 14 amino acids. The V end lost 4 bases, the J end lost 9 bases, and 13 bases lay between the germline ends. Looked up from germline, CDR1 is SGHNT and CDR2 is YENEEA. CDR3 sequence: CASSSGTSGSPLHF. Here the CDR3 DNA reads TGTGCCAGCAGCTCCGGGACTTCTGGTTCACCCCTCCACTTT.

The CDR3 is CASSWGTVQETQYF. In DNA, the CDR3 is TGTGCCAGCAGCTGGGGGACAGTCCAAGAGACCCAGTACTTC. V usage is TRBV5-8 and J usage is TRBJ2-5, with 7 bases aligning to TRBD1. CDR1 and CDR2 (germline): SGHTS, YDEGEE. V lost 3 bases, J lost 1 base, and 3 bases stayed unmatched. The CDR3 extends over 14 amino acids.

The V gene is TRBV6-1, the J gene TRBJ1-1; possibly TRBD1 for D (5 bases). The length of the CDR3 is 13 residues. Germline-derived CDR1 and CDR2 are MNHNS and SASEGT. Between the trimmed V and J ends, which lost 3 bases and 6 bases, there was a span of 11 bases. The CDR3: CASSEQGGAEAFF. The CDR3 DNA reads TGTGCCAGCAGTGAGCAGGGTGGGGCTGAAGCTTTCTTT.

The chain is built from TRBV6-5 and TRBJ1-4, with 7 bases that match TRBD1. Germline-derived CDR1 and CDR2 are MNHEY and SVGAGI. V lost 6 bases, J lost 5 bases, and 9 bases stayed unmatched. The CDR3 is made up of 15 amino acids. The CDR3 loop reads CASRQGRLGNEKLFF. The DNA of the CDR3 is TGTGCCAGCAGACAGGGGCGACTGGGGAATGAAAAACTGTTTTTT.

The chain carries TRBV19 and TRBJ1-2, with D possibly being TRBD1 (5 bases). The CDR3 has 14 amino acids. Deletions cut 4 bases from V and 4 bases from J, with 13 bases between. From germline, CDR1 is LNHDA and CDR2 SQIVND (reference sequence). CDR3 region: CASSKREGPYGYTF. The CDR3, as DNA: TGTGCCAGTAGTAAACGGGAGGGGCCCTATGGCTACACCTTC.

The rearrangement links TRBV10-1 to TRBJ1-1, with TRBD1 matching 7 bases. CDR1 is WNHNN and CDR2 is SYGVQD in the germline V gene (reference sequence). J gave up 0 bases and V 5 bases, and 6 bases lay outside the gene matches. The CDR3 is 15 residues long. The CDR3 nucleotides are TGCGCCAGCAGTCGGACAGGAGGCATGAACACTGAAGCTTTCTTT. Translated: CASSRTGGMNTEAFF.

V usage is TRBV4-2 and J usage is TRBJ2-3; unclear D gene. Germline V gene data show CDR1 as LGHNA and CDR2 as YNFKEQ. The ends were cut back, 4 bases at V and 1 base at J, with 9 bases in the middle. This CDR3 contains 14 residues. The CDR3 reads CASSLLPRTDTQYF. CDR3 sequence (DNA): TGTGCCAGCAGCCTCCTCCCTCGCACAGATACGCAGTATTTT.

In DNA form, the CDR3 reads TGTGCCAGCAGCTCGACGACAGGTTTCCAAGAGACCCAGTACTTC. Translation gives CASSSTTGFQETQYF. The chain links TRBV11-3 to TRBJ2-5; TRBD1 is a possible D gene (6 bases). The V end lost 4 bases, the J end lost 1 base, and 13 bases lay between the germline ends. The CDR3 totals 15 residues. Germline loops: CDR1 SGHNT, CDR2 YENEEA.

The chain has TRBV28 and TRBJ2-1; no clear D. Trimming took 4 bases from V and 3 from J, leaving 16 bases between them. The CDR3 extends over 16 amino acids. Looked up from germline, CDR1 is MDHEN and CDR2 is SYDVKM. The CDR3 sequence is CASSSQSPESYNEQFF. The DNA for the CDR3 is TGTGCCAGCAGTTCCCAGTCCCCCGAAAGCTACAATGAGCAGTTCTTC.

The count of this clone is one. CDR3 in amino acids: CASSPQGQIYNQPQHF. CDR3 coding DNA: TGTGCCAGCAGTCCCCAGGGACAGATATACAATCAGCCCCAGCATTTT. The rearrangement links TRBV28 to TRBJ1-5; 7 bases are shared with TRBD1. The CDR3 has 16 residues. Germline V gene data show CDR1 as MDHEN and CDR2 as SYDVKM. J was trimmed by 3 bases and V by 5 bases; bases with no gene match: 10.

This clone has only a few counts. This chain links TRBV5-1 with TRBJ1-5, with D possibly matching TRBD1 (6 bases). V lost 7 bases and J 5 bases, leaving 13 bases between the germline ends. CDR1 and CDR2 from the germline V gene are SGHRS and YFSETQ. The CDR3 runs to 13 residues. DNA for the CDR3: TGCGCCAGCGCCAGGGGCAGGGATCAGCCCCAGCATTTT. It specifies CASARGRDQPQHF.

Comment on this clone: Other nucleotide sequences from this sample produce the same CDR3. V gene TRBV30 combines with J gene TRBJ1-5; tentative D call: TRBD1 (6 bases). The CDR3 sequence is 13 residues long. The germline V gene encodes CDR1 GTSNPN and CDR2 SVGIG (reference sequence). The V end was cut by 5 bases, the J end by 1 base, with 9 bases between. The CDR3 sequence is CAWDTGSNQPQHF. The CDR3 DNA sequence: TGTGCCTGGGACACAGGGAGCAATCAGCCCCAGCATTTT.

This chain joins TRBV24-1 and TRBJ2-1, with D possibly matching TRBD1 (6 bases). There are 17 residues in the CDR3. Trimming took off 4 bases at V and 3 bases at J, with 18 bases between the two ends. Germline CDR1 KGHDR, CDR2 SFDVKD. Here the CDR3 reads CATSDARVGGFYNEQFF. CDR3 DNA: TGTGCCACCAGTGACGCCAGGGTAGGGGGTTTCTACAATGAGCAGTTCTTC.

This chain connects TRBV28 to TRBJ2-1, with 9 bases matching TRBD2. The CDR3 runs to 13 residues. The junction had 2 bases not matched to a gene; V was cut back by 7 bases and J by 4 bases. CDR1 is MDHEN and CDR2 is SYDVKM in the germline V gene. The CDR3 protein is CASKAGGYNEQFF. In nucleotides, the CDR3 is TGTGCCAGCAAGGCGGGAGGGTACAATGAGCAGTTCTTC.

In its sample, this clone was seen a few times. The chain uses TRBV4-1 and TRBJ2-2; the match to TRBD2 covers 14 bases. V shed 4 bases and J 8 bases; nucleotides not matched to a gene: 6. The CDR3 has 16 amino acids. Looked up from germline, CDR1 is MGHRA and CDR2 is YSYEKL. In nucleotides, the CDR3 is TGCGCCAGCAGCCGCGGACTAGCGGGAGGATCGGGGGAGCTGTTTTTT. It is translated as CASSRGLAGGSGELFF.

CDR3 amino acids: CASSDLGQGDDNEKLFF. The CDR3 DNA reads TGTGCCAGCAGTGATCTGGGACAGGGGGACGATAATGAAAAACTGTTTTTT. The rearrangement uses TRBV6-1 and TRBJ1-4, with 11 bases matching TRBD1. V trimming: 3 bases; J trimming: 4 bases; junction bases outside the gene matches: 7. Germline CDR1 MNHNS, CDR2 SASEGT. The CDR3 has 17 amino acids.

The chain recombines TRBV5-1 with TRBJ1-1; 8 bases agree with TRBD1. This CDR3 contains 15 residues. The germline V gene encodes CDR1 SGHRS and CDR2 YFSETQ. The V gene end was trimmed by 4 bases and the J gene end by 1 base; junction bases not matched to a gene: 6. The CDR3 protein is CASSNQQGGNTEAFF. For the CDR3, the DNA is TGCGCCAGCAGCAACCAACAGGGGGGGAACACTGAAGCTTTCTTT.